Listed below are T cell receptor beta chains from one sample, sequenced in a study of blood T cell repertoires in COVID-19. Data came from immunoSEQ multiplex PCR; TCRdb stores just in-frame clones and leaves some out. The sample holds approximately 170,000 clones; about 87% are singletons and the top ten take around 2.5%. Sequencing was performed on peripheral blood. These TCRs come from a woman older than 75 with COVID-19, enrolled during active disease. Each CDR3 is given with its conserved first and last residue. A D gene is named only where the DNA matches it firmly. Size values are once, few and many counts, or a class for expanded clones, and some rows have none.

size | J | D | V | DNA | CDR3
once | TRBJ2-1 | - | TRBV6-5 | TGTGCCAGCACCTGGACTTACTACAATGAGCAGTTCTTC | CASTWTYYNEQFF
- | TRBJ2-5 | TRBD2 | TRBV7-3 | TGTGCCAGCAGCTTAACGGGGGGGTCCCAAGAGACCCAGTACTTC | CASSLTGGSQETQYF
- | TRBJ1-6 | TRBD1 | TRBV7-2 | TGTGCCAGCAGCCAAAGGGACAGGGTGAATTCACCCCTCCACTTT | CASSQRDRVNSPLHF
few | TRBJ1-2 | TRBD1 | TRBV2 | TGTGCCAGCAGGACAGGGGGCGCCTATGGCTACACCTTC | CASRTGGAYGYTF
- | TRBJ1-6 | - | TRBV9 | TGTGCCAGCAGCCAAAGAGGCCAGAGAAATCCACCCCTCCACTTT | CASSQRGQRNPPLHF
- | TRBJ2-7 | - | TRBV7-2 | TGTGCCAGCAGCTCTGTCTACGAGCAGTACTTC | CASSSVYEQYF
- | TRBJ2-2 | - | TRBV12-5 | TGTGCTAGTGGAACCGGGACCGGGGAGCTGTTTTTT | CASGTGTGELFF
- | TRBJ2-3 | - | TRBV6-5 | TGTGCCAGCAGTTACTCGAAGGGGCGCCCAGATACGCAGTATTTT | CASSYSKGRPDTQYF
- | TRBJ1-2 | TRBD1 | TRBV2 | TGTGCCAGCGGAGTTCGGACAGGGTTCCTACATGGCTATGGCTACACCTTC | CASGVRTGFLHGYGYTF
- | TRBJ2-1 | TRBD1 | TRBV19 | TGTGCCAGTTCGGACAGGGGGTTCAACAATGAGCAGTTCTTC | CASSDRGFNNEQFF
- | TRBJ2-7 | - | TRBV7-6 | TGTGCCAGCAGCTTGAAAAGGGGTACCTACGAGCAGTACTTC | CASSLKRGTYEQYF
few | TRBJ1-5 | - | TRBV29-1 | TGCAGCGCCCTCTCGGGAGGGGGGCAGCCCCAGCATTTT | CSALSGGGQPQHF
- | TRBJ1-3 | TRBD1 | TRBV5-4 | TGTGCCAGCAGCTTGGAGGGGGCATCTGGAAACACCATATATTTT | CASSLEGASGNTIYF
- | TRBJ1-1 | - | TRBV18 | TGTGCCAGCTCACGCCCCAGCGGGGGTAATGAAGCTTTCTTT | CASSRPSGGNEAFF
- | TRBJ1-2 | TRBD1 | TRBV28 | TGTGCCAGCAGACTAATGGGACAGGGGAATTCTTATGGCTACACCTTC | CASRLMGQGNSYGYTF